A selection of T cell receptor beta chains follows, all from one sample in a study of blood T cell repertoires in COVID-19. Assay used: immunoSEQ multiplex PCR; TCRdb lists only in-frame clones, some missing. The sample shows some 150,000 clones, approximately 83% of them seen only once. The specimen was peripheral blood. Source of these receptors: a woman aged 55-69 years with COVID-19, enrolled during active disease. Each CDR3 is given with its conserved first and last residue. The order of the fields is J gene, V gene, D gene, clone size, CDR3 protein, CDR3 DNA. The D gene is left open where the match is weak. The size entry is marked missing in some rows and otherwise reads once, few, many or a size class.

J gene: TRBJ2-5
V gene: TRBV5-1
D gene: TRBD1
clone size: once
CDR3 protein: CASSLGTGNGETQYF
CDR3 DNA: TGCGCCAGCAGCTTGGGGACAGGGAACGGAGAGACCCAGTACTTC

J gene: TRBJ2-2
V gene: TRBV11-3
D gene: -
clone size: -
CDR3 protein: CASSLVAGYPGELFF
CDR3 DNA: TGTGCCAGCAGCTTAGTGGCGGGGTACCCCGGGGAGCTGTTTTTT

J gene: TRBJ2-5
V gene: TRBV29-1
D gene: TRBD1
clone size: -
CDR3 protein: CSIQGAWGETQYF
CDR3 DNA: TGCAGCATCCAGGGGGCGTGGGGGGAGACCCAGTACTTC

J gene: TRBJ2-5
V gene: TRBV9
D gene: -
clone size: -
CDR3 protein: CASSVSGEQETQYF
CDR3 DNA: TGTGCCAGCAGCGTATCAGGGGAGCAAGAGACCCAGTACTTC

J gene: TRBJ2-7
V gene: TRBV10-3
D gene: TRBD1
clone size: -
CDR3 protein: CAISGDRGGYEQYF
CDR3 DNA: TGTGCCATCAGTGGGGACAGGGGTGGATACGAGCAGTACTTC

J gene: TRBJ2-4
V gene: TRBV9
D gene: -
clone size: once
CDR3 protein: CASSVEVSSNIQYF
CDR3 DNA: TGTGCCAGCAGCGTAGAGGTTAGCTCAAACATTCAGTACTTC

J gene: TRBJ1-5
V gene: TRBV27
D gene: TRBD1
clone size: -
CDR3 protein: CASSSLGQGGQPQHF
CDR3 DNA: TGTGCCAGCAGTTCCCTTGGACAGGGGGGACAGCCCCAGCATTTT

J gene: TRBJ1-6
V gene: TRBV6-5
D gene: TRBD1
clone size: -
CDR3 protein: CASSQPTGPGSPLHF
CDR3 DNA: TGTGCCAGCAGTCAACCGACAGGGCCGGGTTCACCCCTCCACTTT

J gene: TRBJ1-1
V gene: TRBV2
D gene: -
clone size: -
CDR3 protein: CASSKNRDGAFF
CDR3 DNA: TGTGCCAGCAGTAAAAACAGGGACGGGGCTTTCTTT

J gene: TRBJ2-2
V gene: TRBV7-2
D gene: TRBD2
clone size: -
CDR3 protein: CASSLVVSSGGVTGELFF
CDR3 DNA: TGTGCCAGCAGCTTAGTTGTTTCTAGCGGGGGGGTCACCGGGGAGCTGTTTTTT

J gene: TRBJ2-7
V gene: TRBV14
D gene: TRBD2
clone size: -
CDR3 protein: CASSPGGRNYEQYF
CDR3 DNA: TGTGCCAGCAGCCCGGGGGGACGGAACTACGAGCAGTACTTC

J gene: TRBJ2-5
V gene: TRBV6-5
D gene: TRBD2
clone size: -
CDR3 protein: CASILAGEETQYF
CDR3 DNA: TGTGCCAGCATTTTAGCGGGGGAAGAGACCCAGTACTTC

J gene: TRBJ1-2
V gene: TRBV7-8
D gene: -
clone size: once
CDR3 protein: CASSLEGGIYGYTF
CDR3 DNA: TGTGCCAGCAGCTTGGAGGGGGGGATCTATGGCTACACCTTC

J gene: TRBJ1-2
V gene: TRBV29-1
D gene: -
clone size: -
CDR3 protein: CSVATRGGYTF
CDR3 DNA: TGCAGCGTCGCCACGAGAGGTGGCTACACCTTC

J gene: TRBJ2-2
V gene: TRBV5-4
D gene: TRBD2
clone size: -
CDR3 protein: CASSLASGVYTGELFF
CDR3 DNA: TGTGCCAGCAGCTTGGCCAGCGGGGTGTACACCGGGGAGCTGTTTTTT

J gene: TRBJ2-7
V gene: TRBV11-1
D gene: TRBD1
clone size: -
CDR3 protein: CASSFLQGVAYEQYF
CDR3 DNA: TGTGCCAGCAGCTTCTTACAGGGGGTAGCCTACGAGCAGTACTTC

J gene: TRBJ2-3
V gene: TRBV11-2
D gene: -
clone size: -
CDR3 protein: CASSPAGDSRTDTQYF
CDR3 DNA: TGTGCCAGCAGCCCCGCCGGGGACTCCCGCACAGATACGCAGTATTTT

J gene: TRBJ1-6
V gene: TRBV3-1/TRBV3-2
D gene: -
clone size: -
CDR3 protein: CASSRRDGGPLHF
CDR3 DNA: TGTGCCAGCAGCCGGAGGGACGGCGGACCCCTCCACTTT

J gene: TRBJ1-5
V gene: TRBV23-1
D gene: TRBD1
clone size: -
CDR3 protein: CASSQSRGRDRLYSNQPQHF
CDR3 DNA: TGCGCCAGCAGTCAATCCAGGGGCCGGGACAGACTATATAGCAATCAGCCCCAGCATTTT

J gene: TRBJ1-2
V gene: TRBV4-2
D gene: -
clone size: -
CDR3 protein: CASSQDQWGGGYGYTF
CDR3 DNA: TGTGCCAGCAGCCAAGATCAATGGGGGGGCGGGTATGGCTACACCTTC

J gene: TRBJ2-2
V gene: TRBV4-2
D gene: TRBD1
clone size: few
CDR3 protein: CASSPGGAGELFF
CDR3 DNA: TGTGCCAGCAGCCCAGGGGGTGCCGGGGAGCTGTTTTTT

J gene: TRBJ2-1
V gene: TRBV15
D gene: TRBD1
clone size: -
CDR3 protein: CATSRVTGKRNEQFF
CDR3 DNA: TGTGCCACCAGCAGGGTGACAGGGAAAAGGAATGAGCAGTTCTTC

J gene: TRBJ1-1
V gene: TRBV2
D gene: -
clone size: -
CDR3 protein: CASSPRGTVNTEAFF
CDR3 DNA: TGTGCCAGCAGCCCACGCGGGACGGTGAACACTGAAGCTTTCTTT

J gene: TRBJ2-1
V gene: TRBV7-6
D gene: -
clone size: -
CDR3 protein: CASSASLNSYNEQFF
CDR3 DNA: TGTGCCAGCAGCGCTAGCCTGAACTCCTACAATGAGCAGTTCTTC

J gene: TRBJ2-2
V gene: TRBV4-3
D gene: -
clone size: -
CDR3 protein: CASSQERGQNTGELFF
CDR3 DNA: TGCGCCAGCAGCCAAGAAAGGGGACAAAACACCGGGGAGCTGTTTTTT

J gene: TRBJ2-2
V gene: TRBV5-1
D gene: TRBD1
clone size: -
CDR3 protein: CASSLEGAITGELFF
CDR3 DNA: TGCGCCAGCAGCTTGGAGGGGGCAATCACCGGGGAGCTGTTTTTT

J gene: TRBJ2-1
V gene: TRBV10-3
D gene: -
clone size: -
CDR3 protein: CAISERGTNNEQFF
CDR3 DNA: TGTGCCATCAGTGAACGGGGTACCAACAATGAGCAGTTCTTC

J gene: TRBJ2-7
V gene: TRBV11-3
D gene: -
clone size: -
CDR3 protein: CASSSQGAYEQYF
CDR3 DNA: TGTGCCAGCAGCTCACAGGGCGCCTACGAGCAGTACTTC

J gene: TRBJ1-2
V gene: TRBV11-2
D gene: TRBD1
clone size: -
CDR3 protein: CASSLSTGSNYGYTF
CDR3 DNA: TGTGCCAGCAGCTTATCGACAGGGTCCAACTATGGCTACACCTTC

J gene: TRBJ1-5
V gene: TRBV7-2
D gene: TRBD1
clone size: once
CDR3 protein: CASSALTGVPNQPQHF
CDR3 DNA: TGTGCCAGCAGCGCCTTAACAGGGGTGCCTAATCAGCCCCAGCATTTT

J gene: TRBJ2-4
V gene: TRBV6-2/TRBV6-3
D gene: -
clone size: -
CDR3 protein: CASSPRTAIAKNIQYF
CDR3 DNA: TGTGCCAGCAGCCCGAGGACAGCGATAGCCAAAAACATTCAGTACTTC